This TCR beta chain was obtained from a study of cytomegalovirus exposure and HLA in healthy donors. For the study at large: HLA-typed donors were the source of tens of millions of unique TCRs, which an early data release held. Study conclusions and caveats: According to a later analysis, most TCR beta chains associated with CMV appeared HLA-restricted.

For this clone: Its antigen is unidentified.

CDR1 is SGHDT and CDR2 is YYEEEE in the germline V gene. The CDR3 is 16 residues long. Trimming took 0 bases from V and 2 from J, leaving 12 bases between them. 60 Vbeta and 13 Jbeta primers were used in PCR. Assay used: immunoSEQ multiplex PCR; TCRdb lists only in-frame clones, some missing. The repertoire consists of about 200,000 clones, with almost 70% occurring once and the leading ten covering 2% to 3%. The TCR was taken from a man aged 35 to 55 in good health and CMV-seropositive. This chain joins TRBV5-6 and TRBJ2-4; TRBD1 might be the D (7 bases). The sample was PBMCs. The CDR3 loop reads CASSLGQGGSKNIQYF. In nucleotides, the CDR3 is TGTGCCAGCAGCTTGGGGCAGGGGGGTTCCAAAAACATTCAGTACTTC.